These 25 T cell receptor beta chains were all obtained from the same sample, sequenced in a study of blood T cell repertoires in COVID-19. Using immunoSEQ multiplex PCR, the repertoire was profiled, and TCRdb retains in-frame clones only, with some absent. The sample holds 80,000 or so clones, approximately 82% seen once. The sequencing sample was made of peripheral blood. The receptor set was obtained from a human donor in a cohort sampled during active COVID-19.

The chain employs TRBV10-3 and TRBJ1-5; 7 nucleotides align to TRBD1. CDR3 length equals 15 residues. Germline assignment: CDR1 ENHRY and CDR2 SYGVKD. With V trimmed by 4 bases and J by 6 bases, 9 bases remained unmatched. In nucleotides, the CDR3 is TGTGCCATCAGTGCCGCACAGGGGATAGGTCAGCCCCAGCATTTT. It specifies CAISAAQGIGQPQHF.

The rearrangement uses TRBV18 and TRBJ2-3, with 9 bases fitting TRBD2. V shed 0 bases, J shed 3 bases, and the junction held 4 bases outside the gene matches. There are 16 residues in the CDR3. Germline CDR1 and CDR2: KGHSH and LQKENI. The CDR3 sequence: CASSPPRGGVTDTQYF. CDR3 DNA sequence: TGTGCCAGCTCACCACCTCGCGGGGGGGTAACAGATACGCAGTATTTT.

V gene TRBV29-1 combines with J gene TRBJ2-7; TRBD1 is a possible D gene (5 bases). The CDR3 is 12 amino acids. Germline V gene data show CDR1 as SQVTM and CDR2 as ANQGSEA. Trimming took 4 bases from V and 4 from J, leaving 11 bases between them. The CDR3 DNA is TGCAGCGTTGTGCAGGGATATTACGAGCAGTACTTC. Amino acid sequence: CSVVQGYYEQYF.

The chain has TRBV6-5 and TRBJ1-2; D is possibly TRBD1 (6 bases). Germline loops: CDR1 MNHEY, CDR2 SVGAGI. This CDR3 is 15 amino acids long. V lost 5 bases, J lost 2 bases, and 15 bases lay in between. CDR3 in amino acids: CASSPRDTENYGYTF. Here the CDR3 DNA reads TGTGCCAGCAGTCCGAGGGACACGGAAAACTATGGCTACACCTTC.

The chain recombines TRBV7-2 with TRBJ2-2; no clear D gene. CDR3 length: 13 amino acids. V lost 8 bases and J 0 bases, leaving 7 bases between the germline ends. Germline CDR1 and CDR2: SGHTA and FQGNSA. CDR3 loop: CASLAANTGELFF. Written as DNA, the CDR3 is TGTGCCAGCCTGGCGGCGAACACCGGGGAGCTGTTTTTT.

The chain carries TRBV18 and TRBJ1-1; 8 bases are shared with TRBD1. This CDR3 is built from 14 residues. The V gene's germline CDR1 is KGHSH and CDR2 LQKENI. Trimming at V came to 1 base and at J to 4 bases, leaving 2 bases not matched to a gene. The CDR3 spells CASSPRTGLTEAFF. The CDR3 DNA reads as TGTGCCAGCTCACCACGGACAGGGCTCACTGAAGCTTTCTTT.

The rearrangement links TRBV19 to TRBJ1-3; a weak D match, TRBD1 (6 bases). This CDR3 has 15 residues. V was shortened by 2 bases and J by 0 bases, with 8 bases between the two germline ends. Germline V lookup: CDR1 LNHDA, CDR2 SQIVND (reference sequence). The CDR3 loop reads CASSITGRSGNTIYF. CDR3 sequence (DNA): TGTGCCAGTAGTATAACAGGGCGCTCTGGAAACACCATATATTTT.

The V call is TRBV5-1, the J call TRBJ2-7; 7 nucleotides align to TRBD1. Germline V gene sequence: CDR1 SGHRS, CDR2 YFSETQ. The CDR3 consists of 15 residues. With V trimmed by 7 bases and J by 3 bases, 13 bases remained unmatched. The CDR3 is CASWHRGRTSYEQYF. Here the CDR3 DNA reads TGCGCCAGCTGGCATAGGGGGCGCACTAGCTACGAGCAGTACTTC.

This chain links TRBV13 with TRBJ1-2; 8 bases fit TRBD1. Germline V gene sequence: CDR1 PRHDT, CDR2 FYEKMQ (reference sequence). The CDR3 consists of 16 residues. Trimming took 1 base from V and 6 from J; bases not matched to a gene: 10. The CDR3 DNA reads TGTGCCAGCAGCTTAGTCGACAGGGGACCAAGGGATGGCTACACCTTC. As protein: CASSLVDRGPRDGYTF.

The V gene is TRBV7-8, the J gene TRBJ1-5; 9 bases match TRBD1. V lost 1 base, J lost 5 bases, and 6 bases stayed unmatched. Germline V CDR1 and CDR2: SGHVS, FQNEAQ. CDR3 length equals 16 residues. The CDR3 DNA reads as TGTGCCAGCAGCTTAGTTCCCGGGACAGGGTATCAGCCCCAGCATTTT. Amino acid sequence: CASSLVPGTGYQPQHF. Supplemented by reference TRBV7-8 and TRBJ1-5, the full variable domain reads GAGVSQSPRYKVAKRGQDVALRCDPISGHVSLFWYQQALGQGPEFLTYFQNEAQLDKSGLPSDRFFAERPEGSVSTLKIQRTQQEDSAVYLCASSLVPGTGYQPQHFGDGTRLSIL.

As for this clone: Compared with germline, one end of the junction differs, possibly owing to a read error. CDR3 region: CASSPNPSPGTGADTIYF. The CDR3 DNA reads as TGTGCTAGCAGCCCCAACCCCAGTCCCGGGACAGGGGCGGACACCATATATTTT. The chain carries TRBV7-7 and TRBJ1-3; 10 nucleotides match TRBD1. Germline CDR1 is SSHAT and CDR2 is FNYEAQ (reference sequence). The CDR3 covers 18 residues. Together with reference TRBV7-7 and TRBJ1-3, the CDR3 gives the full variable domain: GAGVSQSPRYKVTKRGQDVTLRCDPISSHATLYWYQQALGQGPEFLTYFNYEAQPDKSGLPSDRFSAERPEGSISTLTIQRTEQRDSAMYRCASSPNPSPGTGADTIYFGEGSWLTVV.

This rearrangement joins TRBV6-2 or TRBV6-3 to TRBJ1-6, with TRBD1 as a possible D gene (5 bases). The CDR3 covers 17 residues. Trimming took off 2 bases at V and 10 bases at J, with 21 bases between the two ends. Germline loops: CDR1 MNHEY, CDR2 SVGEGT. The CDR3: CASSYGESDSPGSPLHF. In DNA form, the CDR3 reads TGTGCCAGCAGTTACGGAGAATCAGACAGTCCAGGCTCACCCCTCCACTTT.

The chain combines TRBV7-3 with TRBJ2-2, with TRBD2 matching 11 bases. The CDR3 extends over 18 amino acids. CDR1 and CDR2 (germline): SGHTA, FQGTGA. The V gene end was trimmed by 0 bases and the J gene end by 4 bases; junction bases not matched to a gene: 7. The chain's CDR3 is CASSLTSSGGTSTGELFF. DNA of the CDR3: TGTGCCAGCAGCTTAACGTCTAGCGGGGGGACCAGCACCGGGGAGCTGTTTTTT.

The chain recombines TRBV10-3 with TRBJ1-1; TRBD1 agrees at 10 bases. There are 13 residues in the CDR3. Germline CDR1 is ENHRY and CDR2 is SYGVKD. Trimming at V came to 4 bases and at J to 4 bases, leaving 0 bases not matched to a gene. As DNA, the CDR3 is TGTGCCATCAGTGGGGACAGGGGCACTGAAGCTTTCTTT. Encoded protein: CAISGDRGTEAFF.

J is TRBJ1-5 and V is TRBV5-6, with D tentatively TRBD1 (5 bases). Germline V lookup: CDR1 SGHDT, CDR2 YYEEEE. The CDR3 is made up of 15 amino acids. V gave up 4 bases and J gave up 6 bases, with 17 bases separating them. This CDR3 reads CASSVGRPGGQPQHF. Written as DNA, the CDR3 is TGTGCCAGCAGCGTGGGACGCCCGGGGGGTCAGCCCCAGCATTTT.

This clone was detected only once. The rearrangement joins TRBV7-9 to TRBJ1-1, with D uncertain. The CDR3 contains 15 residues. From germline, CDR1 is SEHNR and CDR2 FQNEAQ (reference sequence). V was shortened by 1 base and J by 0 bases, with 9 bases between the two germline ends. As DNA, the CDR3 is TGTGCCAGCAGCTTAGTACCCGACATGAACACTGAAGCTTTCTTT. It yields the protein CASSLVPDMNTEAFF.

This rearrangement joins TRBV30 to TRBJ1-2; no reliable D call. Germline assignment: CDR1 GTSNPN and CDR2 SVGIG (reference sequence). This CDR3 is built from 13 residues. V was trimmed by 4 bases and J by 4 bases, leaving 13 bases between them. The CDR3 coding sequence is TGTGCCTGGATGGCAGTTCTCCCCTATGGCTACACCTTC. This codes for CAWMAVLPYGYTF.

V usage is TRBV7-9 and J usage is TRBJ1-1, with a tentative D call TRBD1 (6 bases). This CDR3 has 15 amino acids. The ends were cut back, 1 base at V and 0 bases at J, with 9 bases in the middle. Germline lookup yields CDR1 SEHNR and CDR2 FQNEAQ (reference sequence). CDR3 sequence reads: CASSLVGTLNTEAFF. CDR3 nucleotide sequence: TGTGCCAGCAGCTTAGTCGGGACATTGAACACTGAAGCTTTCTTT.

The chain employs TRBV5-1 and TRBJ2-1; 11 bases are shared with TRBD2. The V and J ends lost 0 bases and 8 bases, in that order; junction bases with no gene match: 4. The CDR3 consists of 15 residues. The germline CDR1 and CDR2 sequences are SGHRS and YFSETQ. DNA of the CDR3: TGCGCCAGCAGCTTGGTAGCGGGGGGGACTTATGAGCAGTTCTTC. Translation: CASSLVAGGTYEQFF.

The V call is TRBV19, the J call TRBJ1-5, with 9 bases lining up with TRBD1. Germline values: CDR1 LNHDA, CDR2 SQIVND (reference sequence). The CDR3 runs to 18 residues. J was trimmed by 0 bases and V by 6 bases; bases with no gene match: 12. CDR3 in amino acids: CASRPSGQGIYSNQPQHF. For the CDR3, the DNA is TGTGCCAGTAGGCCTTCGGGACAGGGAATCTATAGCAATCAGCCCCAGCATTTT.

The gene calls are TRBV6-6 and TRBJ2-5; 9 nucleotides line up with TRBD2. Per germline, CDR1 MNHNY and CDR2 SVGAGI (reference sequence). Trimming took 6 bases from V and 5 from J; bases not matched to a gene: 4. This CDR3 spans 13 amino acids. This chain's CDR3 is CASRVAGVETQYF. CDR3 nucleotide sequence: TGTGCCAGCAGGGTAGCGGGGGTGGAGACCCAGTACTTC.

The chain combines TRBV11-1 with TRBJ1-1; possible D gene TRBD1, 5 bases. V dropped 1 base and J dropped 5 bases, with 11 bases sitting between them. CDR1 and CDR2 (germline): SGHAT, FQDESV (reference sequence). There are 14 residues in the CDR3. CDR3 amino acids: CASSLGHQGTEAFF. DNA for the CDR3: TGTGCCAGCAGCTTAGGACACCAGGGTACTGAAGCTTTCTTT. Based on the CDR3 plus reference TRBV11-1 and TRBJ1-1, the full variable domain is EAEVAQSPRYKITEKSQAVAFWCDPISGHATLYWYRQILGQGPELLVQFQDESVVDDSQLPKDRFSAERLKGVDSTLKIQPAELGDSAMYLCASSLGHQGTEAFFGQGTRLTVV.

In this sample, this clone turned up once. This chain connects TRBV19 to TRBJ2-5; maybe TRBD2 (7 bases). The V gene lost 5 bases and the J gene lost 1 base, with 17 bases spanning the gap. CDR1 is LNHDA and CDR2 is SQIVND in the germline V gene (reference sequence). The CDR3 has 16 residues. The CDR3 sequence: CASSAPRGATQETQYF. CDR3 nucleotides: TGTGCCAGTAGTGCCCCACGGGGGGCGACCCAAGAGACCCAGTACTTC.

In nucleotides, the CDR3 is TGCGCCAGCAGCCAAGATAGCCAAAATTCACCCCTCCACTTT. Translation gives CASSQDSQNSPLHF. The J gene is TRBJ1-6, the V gene TRBV4-1; D not resolved. Germline V gene lookup returns CDR1 MGHRA and CDR2 YSYEKL. Trimming took 0 bases from V and 7 from J, leaving 7 bases between them. This CDR3 comprises 14 residues.

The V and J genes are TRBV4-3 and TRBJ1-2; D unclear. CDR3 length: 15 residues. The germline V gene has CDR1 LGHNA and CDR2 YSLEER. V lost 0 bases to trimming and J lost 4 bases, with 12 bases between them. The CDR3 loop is CASSQETTEVYGYTF. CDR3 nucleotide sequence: TGCGCCAGCAGCCAAGAAACAACAGAAGTCTATGGCTACACCTTC.